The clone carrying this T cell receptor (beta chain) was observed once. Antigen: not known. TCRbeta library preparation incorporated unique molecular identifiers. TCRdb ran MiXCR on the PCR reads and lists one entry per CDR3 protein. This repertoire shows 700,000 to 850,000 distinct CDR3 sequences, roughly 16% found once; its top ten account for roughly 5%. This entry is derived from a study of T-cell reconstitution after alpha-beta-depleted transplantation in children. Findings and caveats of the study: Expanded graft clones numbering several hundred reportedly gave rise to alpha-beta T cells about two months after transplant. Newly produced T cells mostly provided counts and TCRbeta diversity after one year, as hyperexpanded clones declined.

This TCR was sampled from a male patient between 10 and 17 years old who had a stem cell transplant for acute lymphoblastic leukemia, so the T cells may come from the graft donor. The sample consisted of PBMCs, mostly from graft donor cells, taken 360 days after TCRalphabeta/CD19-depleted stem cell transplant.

The CDR3 loop is CSASTLRHYGYTF. The CDR3 DNA sequence: TGCAGTGCTAGTACCCTGCGGCACTATGGCTACACCTTC. The chain employs TRBV20-1 and TRBJ1-2; D not certain. The CDR3 loop spans 13 amino acids. V was trimmed by 3 bases and J by 3 bases, leaving 11 bases between them. From germline, CDR1 is DFQATT and CDR2 SNEGSKA (reference sequence).